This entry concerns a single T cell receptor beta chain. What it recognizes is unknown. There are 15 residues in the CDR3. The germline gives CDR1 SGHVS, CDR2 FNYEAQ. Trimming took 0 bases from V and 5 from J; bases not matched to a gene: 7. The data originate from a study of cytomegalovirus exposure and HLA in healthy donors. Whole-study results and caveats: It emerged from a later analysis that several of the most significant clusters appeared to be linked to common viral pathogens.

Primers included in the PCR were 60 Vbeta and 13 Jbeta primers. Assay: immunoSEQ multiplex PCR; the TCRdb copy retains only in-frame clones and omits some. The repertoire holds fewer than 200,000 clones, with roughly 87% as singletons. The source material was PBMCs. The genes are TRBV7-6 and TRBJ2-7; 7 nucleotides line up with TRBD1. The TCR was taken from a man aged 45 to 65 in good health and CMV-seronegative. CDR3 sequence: CASSLASKTGHEQYF. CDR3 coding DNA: TGTGCCAGCAGCTTAGCGAGTAAGACAGGGCACGAGCAGTACTTC. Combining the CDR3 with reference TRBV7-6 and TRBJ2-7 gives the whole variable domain GAGVSQSPRYKVTKRGQDVALRCDPISGHVSLYWYRQALGQGPEFLTYFNYEAQQDKSGLPNDRFSAERPEGSISTLTIQRTEQRDSAMYRCASSLASKTGHEQYFGPGTRLTVT.